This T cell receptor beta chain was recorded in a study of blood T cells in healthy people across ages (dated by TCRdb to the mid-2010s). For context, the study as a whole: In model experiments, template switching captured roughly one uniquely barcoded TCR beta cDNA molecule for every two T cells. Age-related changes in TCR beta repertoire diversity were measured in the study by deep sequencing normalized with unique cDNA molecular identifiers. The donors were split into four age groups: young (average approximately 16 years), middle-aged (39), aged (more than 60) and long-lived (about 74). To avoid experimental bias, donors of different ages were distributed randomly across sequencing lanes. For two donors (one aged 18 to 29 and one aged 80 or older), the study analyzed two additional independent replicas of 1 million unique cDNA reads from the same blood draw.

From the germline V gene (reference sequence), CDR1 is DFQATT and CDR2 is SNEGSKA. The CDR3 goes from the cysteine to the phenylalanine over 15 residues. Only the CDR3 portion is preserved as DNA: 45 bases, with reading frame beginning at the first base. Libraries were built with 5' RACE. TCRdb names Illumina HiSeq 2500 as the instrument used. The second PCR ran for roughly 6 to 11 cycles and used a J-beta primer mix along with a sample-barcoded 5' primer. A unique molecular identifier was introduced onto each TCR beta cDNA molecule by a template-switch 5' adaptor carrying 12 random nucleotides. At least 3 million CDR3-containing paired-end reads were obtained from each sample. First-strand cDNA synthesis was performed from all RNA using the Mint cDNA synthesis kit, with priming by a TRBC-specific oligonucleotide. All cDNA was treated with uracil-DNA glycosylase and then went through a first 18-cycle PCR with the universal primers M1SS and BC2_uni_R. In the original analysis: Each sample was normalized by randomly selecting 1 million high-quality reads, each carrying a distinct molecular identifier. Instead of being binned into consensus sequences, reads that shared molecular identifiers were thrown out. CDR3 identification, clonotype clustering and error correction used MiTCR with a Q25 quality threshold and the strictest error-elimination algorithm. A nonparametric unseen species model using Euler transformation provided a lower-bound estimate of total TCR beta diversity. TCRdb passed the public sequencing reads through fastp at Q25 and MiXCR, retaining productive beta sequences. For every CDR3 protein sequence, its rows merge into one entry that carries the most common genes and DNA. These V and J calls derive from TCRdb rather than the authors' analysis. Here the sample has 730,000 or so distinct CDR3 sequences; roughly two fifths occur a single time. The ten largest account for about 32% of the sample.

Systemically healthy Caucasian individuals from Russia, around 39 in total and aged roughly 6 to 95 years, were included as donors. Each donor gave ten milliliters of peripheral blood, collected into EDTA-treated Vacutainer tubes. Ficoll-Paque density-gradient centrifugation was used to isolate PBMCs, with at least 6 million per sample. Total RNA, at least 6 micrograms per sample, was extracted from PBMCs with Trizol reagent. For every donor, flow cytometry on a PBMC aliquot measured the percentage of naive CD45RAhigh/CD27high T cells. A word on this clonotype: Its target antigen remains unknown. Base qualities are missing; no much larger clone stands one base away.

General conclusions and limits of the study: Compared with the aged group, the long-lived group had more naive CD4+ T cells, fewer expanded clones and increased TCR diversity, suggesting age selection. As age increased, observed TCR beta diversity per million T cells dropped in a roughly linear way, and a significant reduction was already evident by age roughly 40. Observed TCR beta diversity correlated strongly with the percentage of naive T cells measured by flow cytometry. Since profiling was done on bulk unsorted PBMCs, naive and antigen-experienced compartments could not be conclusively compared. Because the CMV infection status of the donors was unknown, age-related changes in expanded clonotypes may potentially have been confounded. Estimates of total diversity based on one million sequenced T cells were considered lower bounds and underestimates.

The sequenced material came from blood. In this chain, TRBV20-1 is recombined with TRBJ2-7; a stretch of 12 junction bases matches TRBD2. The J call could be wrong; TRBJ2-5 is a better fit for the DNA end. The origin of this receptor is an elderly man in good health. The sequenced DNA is TGCAGTGCTAGAGGGCTAGCGGGGGGGGCGGAGACCCAGTACTTC. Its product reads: CSARGLAGGAETQYF.